Listed below are T cell receptor beta chains from one sample, sequenced in a study of T cell changes during pregnancy in multiple sclerosis. Sequenced by immunoSEQ multiplex PCR; TCRdb stores in-frame clones only, minus some. The sample holds 84,000 or so clones, approximately 94% seen once. The sequences come from peripheral blood, collected in the third trimester of pregnancy. The origin of the receptors is a female donor with multiple sclerosis, enrolled in a pregnancy study. The CDR3 runs from the conserved cysteine through the conserved F or W. The order of the fields is D gene, J gene, clone size, V gene, CDR3 protein, CDR3 DNA. D genes are given only for firm matches. Expanded clones are given a class, and other clones once, few, many or no size at all.

D gene: TRBD1
J gene: TRBJ2-7
clone size: NA
V gene: TRBV29-1
CDR3 protein: CSVVPGGSYEQYF
CDR3 DNA: TGCAGCGTTGTGCCAGGGGGCTCGTACGAGCAGTACTTC

D gene: NA
J gene: TRBJ1-1
clone size: NA
V gene: TRBV12-5
CDR3 protein: CASGLTPENTEAFF
CDR3 DNA: TGTGCTAGTGGTTTGACGCCAGAGAACACTGAAGCTTTCTTT

D gene: TRBD2
J gene: TRBJ2-1
clone size: NA
V gene: TRBV2
CDR3 protein: CASSGTSVINEQFF
CDR3 DNA: TGTGCCAGCAGTGGGACTAGTGTTATCAATGAGCAGTTCTTC

D gene: NA
J gene: TRBJ2-3
clone size: NA
V gene: TRBV7-2
CDR3 protein: CASSFPSTDTQYF
CDR3 DNA: TGTGCCAGCAGCTTCCCTAGCACAGATACGCAGTATTTT

D gene: TRBD2
J gene: TRBJ2-7
clone size: NA
V gene: TRBV19
CDR3 protein: CASTSGRTSFPGEQYF
CDR3 DNA: TGTGCCAGTACTAGCGGGAGGACCTCTTTTCCCGGCGAGCAGTACTTC

D gene: TRBD1
J gene: TRBJ1-3
clone size: NA
V gene: TRBV18
CDR3 protein: CASSPLEGALRNTIYF
CDR3 DNA: TGTGCCAGCTCACCTCTTGAGGGGGCCCTCCGAAACACCATATATTTT

D gene: NA
J gene: TRBJ1-1
clone size: NA
V gene: TRBV5-5
CDR3 protein: CASSAGQMNTEAFF
CDR3 DNA: TGTGCCAGCAGCGCCGGACAGATGAACACTGAAGCTTTCTTT

D gene: TRBD2
J gene: TRBJ2-1
clone size: NA
V gene: TRBV18
CDR3 protein: CASSPPSGSTFSNEQFF
CDR3 DNA: TGTGCCAGCTCACCACCTAGCGGGAGTACCTTCTCCAATGAGCAGTTCTTC

D gene: TRBD1
J gene: TRBJ2-5
clone size: NA
V gene: TRBV2
CDR3 protein: CASNQQGAGETQYF
CDR3 DNA: TGTGCCAGCAACCAACAGGGGGCAGGGGAGACCCAGTACTTC

D gene: TRBD1
J gene: TRBJ2-7
clone size: NA
V gene: TRBV5-1
CDR3 protein: CASSPAGQGVYEQYF
CDR3 DNA: TGCGCCAGCAGCCCGGCGGGACAGGGGGTCTACGAGCAGTACTTC

D gene: NA
J gene: TRBJ1-1
clone size: once
V gene: TRBV5-4
CDR3 protein: CASSSEVVMNTEAFF
CDR3 DNA: TGTGCCAGCAGCTCTGAGGTGGTGATGAACACTGAAGCTTTCTTT

D gene: NA
J gene: TRBJ1-4
clone size: once
V gene: TRBV7-9
CDR3 protein: CASSLRSNEKLFF
CDR3 DNA: TGTGCCAGCAGCCTTCGGTCGAATGAAAAACTGTTTTTT

D gene: TRBD2
J gene: TRBJ2-1
clone size: NA
V gene: TRBV4-2
CDR3 protein: CASSQVTGGINEQFF
CDR3 DNA: TGTGCCAGCAGCCAAGTAACGGGAGGTATTAATGAGCAGTTCTTC

D gene: TRBD1
J gene: TRBJ1-1
clone size: NA
V gene: TRBV11-2
CDR3 protein: CASSSEGTGGLAFF
CDR3 DNA: TGTGCCAGCAGCTCCGAAGGGACAGGGGGCCTAGCTTTCTTT

D gene: NA
J gene: TRBJ1-1
clone size: NA
V gene: TRBV28
CDR3 protein: CASSLGPLVALNTEAFF
CDR3 DNA: TGTGCCAGCAGTTTAGGCCCTCTGGTGGCTCTGAACACTGAAGCTTTCTTT

D gene: NA
J gene: TRBJ1-2
clone size: NA
V gene: TRBV6-1
CDR3 protein: CASSEWAPYGYTF
CDR3 DNA: TGTGCCAGCAGTGAATGGGCACCCTATGGCTACACCTTC

D gene: TRBD1
J gene: TRBJ1-1
clone size: NA
V gene: TRBV19
CDR3 protein: CASSIYRGKAFF
CDR3 DNA: TGTGCCAGTAGTATTTACAGGGGGAAAGCTTTCTTT

D gene: TRBD2
J gene: TRBJ2-7
clone size: NA
V gene: TRBV6-1
CDR3 protein: CASSPIAGGYEQYF
CDR3 DNA: TGTGCCAGCAGCCCGATAGCGGGAGGATACGAGCAGTACTTC

D gene: NA
J gene: TRBJ2-1
clone size: NA
V gene: TRBV12-2
CDR3 protein: CASRLGPPGTDFYNEQFF
CDR3 DNA: TGTGCAAGTCGCTTAGGTCCACCCGGGACAGATTTCTACAATGAGCAGTTCTTC

D gene: NA
J gene: TRBJ2-2
clone size: NA
V gene: TRBV6-5
CDR3 protein: CASSYERRTNTGELFF
CDR3 DNA: TGTGCCAGCAGTTACGAGCGGAGGACGAACACCGGGGAGCTGTTTTTT

D gene: NA
J gene: TRBJ1-1
clone size: NA
V gene: TRBV6-5
CDR3 protein: CASSHRPRDNTEAFF
CDR3 DNA: TGTGCCAGCAGTCACCGTCCGAGGGATAACACTGAAGCTTTCTTT

D gene: TRBD2
J gene: TRBJ2-3
clone size: once
V gene: TRBV11-1
CDR3 protein: CASTLEPLAGDWADTQYF
CDR3 DNA: TGTGCCAGCACCCTAGAGCCCCTAGCGGGAGATTGGGCAGATACGCAGTATTTT

D gene: NA
J gene: TRBJ2-1
clone size: NA
V gene: TRBV7-8
CDR3 protein: CASTHLRAYNEQFF
CDR3 DNA: TGTGCCAGCACCCACCTTCGGGCCTACAATGAGCAGTTCTTC

D gene: TRBD1
J gene: TRBJ1-1
clone size: NA
V gene: TRBV19
CDR3 protein: CASSKDRATEAFF
CDR3 DNA: TGTGCCAGTAGTAAGGACAGGGCGACTGAAGCTTTCTTT

D gene: TRBD1
J gene: TRBJ2-1
clone size: NA
V gene: TRBV29-1
CDR3 protein: CSVLLHGTGRDEQFF
CDR3 DNA: TGCAGCGTCCTCCTTCATGGGACAGGGAGGGATGAGCAGTTCTTC

D gene: TRBD1
J gene: TRBJ1-2
clone size: NA
V gene: TRBV28
CDR3 protein: CASSRFTTLGGTASNYGYTF
CDR3 DNA: TGTGCCAGCAGCCGTTTTACAACCCTTGGGGGGACAGCCTCTAACTATGGCTACACCTTC

D gene: NA
J gene: TRBJ1-2
clone size: NA
V gene: TRBV19
CDR3 protein: CASSGVNTGSRYTF
CDR3 DNA: TGTGCCAGTAGTGGAGTTAATACAGGGAGTCGCTACACCTTC

D gene: TRBD2
J gene: TRBJ2-3
clone size: once
V gene: TRBV6-5
CDR3 protein: CASSYSMAGVADTQYF
CDR3 DNA: TGTGCCAGCAGTTACTCTATGGCGGGAGTCGCAGATACGCAGTATTTT

D gene: NA
J gene: TRBJ1-2
clone size: once
V gene: TRBV2
CDR3 protein: CASSELQGHSGKRGGYTF
CDR3 DNA: TGTGCCAGCAGTGAACTACAAGGGCACAGCGGGAAAAGAGGGGGCTACACCTTC

D gene: NA
J gene: TRBJ1-3
clone size: few
V gene: TRBV27
CDR3 protein: CASSPLNSGNTIYF
CDR3 DNA: TGTGCCAGCAGCCCACTGAACTCTGGAAACACCATATATTTT

D gene: TRBD1
J gene: TRBJ1-2
clone size: NA
V gene: TRBV27
CDR3 protein: CASKGQQSNYGYTF
CDR3 DNA: TGTGCCAGCAAGGGACAGCAATCTAACTATGGCTACACCTTC

D gene: NA
J gene: TRBJ1-5
clone size: NA
V gene: TRBV19
CDR3 protein: CASSIDTRAVGGYSNQPQHF
CDR3 DNA: TGTGCCAGTAGTATAGATACGAGAGCAGTGGGAGGTTATAGCAATCAGCCCCAGCATTTT

D gene: NA
J gene: TRBJ1-2
clone size: NA
V gene: TRBV7-2
CDR3 protein: CASSLARGYGYTF
CDR3 DNA: TGTGCCAGCAGCTTAGCGCGGGGATATGGCTACACCTTC

D gene: NA
J gene: TRBJ1-1
clone size: NA
V gene: TRBV2
CDR3 protein: CASRNPGRGDTEAFF
CDR3 DNA: TGTGCCAGCAGGAACCCAGGGCGGGGGGACACTGAAGCTTTCTTT

D gene: NA
J gene: TRBJ2-7
clone size: NA
V gene: TRBV9
CDR3 protein: CASSVASGTYEQYF
CDR3 DNA: TGTGCCAGCAGCGTAGCTTCAGGAACCTACGAGCAGTACTTC